Below, 29 T cell receptor beta chains from the same sample are listed, as sequenced in a study of T-cell memory formation after mild COVID-19. TCRdb re-derived calls from the 5' RACE reads in MiXCR, one entry per CDR3 protein. The table shows about 400,000 distinct CDR3 sequences, with more than 15% occurring only once. The specimen was PBMCs or a T cell subset sorted from them (not recorded which). The receptors were sampled from a man aged 18 to 29 who had mild COVID-19 (a few samples of this study predate the infection). Cell type and time point are not known.

In its sample, this clonotype was seen a few times. The chain employs TRBV29-1 and TRBJ2-7; 9 positions match TRBD1. Trimming at V came to 4 bases and at J to 1 base, leaving 2 bases not matched to a gene. Per germline, CDR1 SQVTM and CDR2 ANQGSEA. This CDR3 is built from 13 residues. In DNA form, the CDR3 reads TGCAGCGTTGGGACAGGGGAATCCTACGAGCAGTACTTC. It encodes CSVGTGESYEQYF.

V usage is TRBV6-2 or TRBV6-3 and J usage is TRBJ2-1, with D perhaps assigned TRBD1 or TRBD2 (5 bases each). Trimming cost V 3 bases and J 2 bases, with 14 bases left between them. CDR1 and CDR2 from the germline V gene are MNHEY and SVGEGT. The CDR3 contains 16 residues. CDR3 in DNA: TGTGCCAGCAGTTATGGGGGAAGCCAGCCCTACAATGAGCAGTTCTTC. It encodes CASSYGGSQPYNEQFF.

This clonotype was seen more than once but under ten times. The chain is built from TRBV7-2 and TRBJ1-1, with 10 nucleotides matching TRBD1. The ends lost 2 bases at V and 5 bases at J; junction bases unmatched: 2. CDR1 and CDR2 (germline): SGHTA, FQGNSA. The CDR3 loop spans 14 amino acids. This CDR3 is CASSLLGQGTEAFF. The CDR3 DNA reads TGTGCCAGCAGCTTATTGGGACAGGGGACTGAAGCTTTCTTT.

This clonotype was counted between two and nine times. The V gene is TRBV10-3, the J gene TRBJ2-7; 7 nucleotides line up with TRBD1. Germline V gene data show CDR1 as ENHRY and CDR2 as SYGVKD. The CDR3 runs to 13 residues. The CDR3 nucleotides read TGTGCAGGGTCAGGGACAGCAAACTACGAGCAGTACTTC. Amino acid sequence: CAGSGTANYEQYF.

V gene TRBV2 combines with J gene TRBJ1-6, with 8 bases identical to TRBD1. The V segment lost 8 bases and the J segment 11 bases; nucleotides outside the gene matches: 8. The germline V gene encodes CDR1 SNHLY and CDR2 FYNNEI. The CDR3 has 13 residues. CDR3 in DNA: TGTGCCAGCCGCGACAGGGGTTTGACACCCCTCCACTTT. Amino acid sequence: CASRDRGLTPLHF.

In this sample, this clonotype turned up a few times. The V gene is TRBV6-6, the J gene TRBJ2-1; D possibly corresponds to TRBD1 (6 bases). V dropped 2 bases and J dropped 11 bases, with 10 bases sitting between them. CDR3 length: 12 amino acids. CDR1 is MNHNY and CDR2 is SVGAGI in the germline V gene (reference sequence). CDR3 DNA: TGTGCCAGCAGTTACATCCAGGGGAAGCAGTTCTTC. Protein: CASSYIQGKQFF.

This clonotype was seen a handful of times. This sequence joins TRBV7-9 and TRBJ2-1; TRBD1 is a possible D gene (6 bases). Germline lookup yields CDR1 SEHNR and CDR2 FQNEAQ (reference sequence). The CDR3 contains 16 residues. Trimming shortened V by 4 bases and J by 4 bases, and 17 bases separated the two germline ends. The CDR3 DNA follows: TGTGCCAGCAGCTCCCCGGGACACCCTATATACAATGAGCAGTTCTTC. The encoded protein is CASSSPGHPIYNEQFF.

The chain uses TRBV23-1 and TRBJ1-6; possibly TRBD1 for D (6 bases). TRBV23-1 is known as an ORF, though its function is uncertain. The CDR3 contains 15 residues. Trimming pared 7 bases from V and 9 bases from J, leaving 19 bases between. This CDR3 is CASIPSQGTGSPLHF. For the CDR3, the DNA is TGCGCCAGCATCCCGAGTCAGGGGACTGGTTCACCCCTCCACTTT.

This clonotype appeared many times. The chain recombines TRBV9 with TRBJ2-7, with no clear D. The CDR3 totals 9 residues. Germline V gene sequence: CDR1 SGDLS, CDR2 YYNGEE. Trimming pared 6 bases from V and 8 bases from J, leaving 6 bases between. The CDR3 DNA is TGTGCCAGCAAAGCTCAGCAGTACTTC. It codes for CASKAQQYF.

The chain uses TRBV6-2 or TRBV6-3 and TRBJ2-7, with a weak D call TRBD2 (5 bases). The V end lost 2 bases, the J end lost 0 bases, and 14 bases lay between the germline ends. This CDR3 is built from 16 residues. CDR1 is MNHEY and CDR2 is SVGEGT in the germline V gene. In DNA form, the CDR3 reads TGTGCCAGCAGTTACATGCGGGCGGATCTCTCCTACGAGCAGTACGTC. This encodes CASSYMRADLSYEQYV.

V gene TRBV7-8 combines with J gene TRBJ2-7; D is ambiguous. The CDR3 contains 13 residues. The germline V and J ends were trimmed by 5 bases and 2 bases, with 10 bases remaining between them. Germline V lookup: CDR1 SGHVS, CDR2 FQNEAQ. The CDR3 here is CASSRRVTYEQYF. DNA for the CDR3: TGTGCCAGCAGCAGACGGGTTACCTACGAGCAGTACTTC.

CDR3 sequence: CASSTQGIPYNEQFF. The CDR3 DNA is TGCGCCAGCAGCACACAGGGTATCCCCTACAATGAGCAGTTCTTC. The rearrangement links TRBV5-1 to TRBJ2-1; D perhaps matches TRBD1 (6 bases). This CDR3 is 15 amino acids long. CDR1 is SGHRS, CDR2 YFSETQ, per germline. The V gene lost 4 bases and the J gene lost 2 bases, with 13 bases spanning the gap. The entire variable domain, with the rest obtained from reference TRBV5-1 and TRBJ2-1, is as follows: KAGVTQTPRYLIKTRGQQVTLSCSPISGHRSVSWYQQTPGQGLQFLFEYFSETQRNKGNFPGRFSGRQFSNSRSEMNVSTLELGDSALYLCASSTQGIPYNEQFFGPGTRLTVL.

V gene TRBV9 combines with J gene TRBJ2-7; 7 positions match TRBD1. V lost 0 bases and J lost 3; bases outside the gene matches: 3. This CDR3 region has 14 residues. Per germline, CDR1 SGDLS and CDR2 YYNGEE. The DNA for the CDR3 is TGTGCCAGCAGCGTAGGAGGGGGCGACTACGAGCAGTACTTC. This sequence encodes CASSVGGGDYEQYF.

In this sample, this clonotype turned up many times. This rearrangement joins TRBV7-8 to TRBJ1-6; D unclear. Per the germline V gene, CDR1 is SGHVS and CDR2 is FQNEAQ. The CDR3 sequence is 16 residues long. The ends were cut back, 4 bases at V and 13 bases at J, with 23 bases in the middle. The CDR3 loop is CASSSQNYRATGPLHF. CDR3 sequence (DNA): TGTGCCAGCAGCTCCCAAAATTACCGGGCAACGGGGCCCCTCCACTTT.

This clonotype has more than one count but fewer than ten. The chain has TRBV11-3 and TRBJ2-5, with 9 bases lining up with TRBD2. The CDR3 sequence is 16 residues long. The V gene's germline CDR1 is SGHNT and CDR2 YENEEA. V was pared by 4 bases and J by 5 bases, with 11 bases of the junction left unmatched. The DNA for the CDR3 is TGTGCCAGCAGCTCCGCTTACAGCGGGGGGCGGGAGACCCAGTACTTC. This translates into CASSSAYSGGRETQYF.

This chain links TRBV5-1 with TRBJ2-2; TRBD1 agrees at 10 bases. Germline-derived CDR1 and CDR2 are SGHRS and YFSETQ. This CDR3 region has 15 residues. Trimming took 4 bases from V and 4 from J; bases not matched to a gene: 4. The CDR3 spells CASSRQGAVTGELFF. CDR3 sequence (DNA): TGCGCCAGCAGCCGACAGGGGGCCGTCACCGGGGAGCTGTTTTTT.

V usage is TRBV12-3 or TRBV12-4 and J usage is TRBJ2-3, with 14 bases identical to TRBD2. J was trimmed by 6 bases and V by 3 bases; bases with no gene match: 11. CDR3 length: 18 amino acids. CDR3 in DNA: TGTGCCAGCAGTTTTGACGGGACTAGCGGGGGCGGTCGGGATACGCAGTATTTT. Its protein product is CASSFDGTSGGGRDTQYF.

V usage is TRBV5-1 and J usage is TRBJ1-4; 8 bases fit TRBD1. V gave up 4 bases and J gave up 3 bases; unmatched junction bases: 14. The germline gives CDR1 SGHRS, CDR2 YFSETQ. The CDR3 has 18 residues. DNA of the CDR3: TGCGCCAGCAGCAGGGACAGGTTGGGATCGCGGCCTAATGAAAAACTGTTTTTT. Its protein product is CASSRDRLGSRPNEKLFF.

The V and J genes are TRBV7-6 and TRBJ2-1, with D perhaps matching TRBD1 (6 bases). Germline-derived CDR1 and CDR2 are SGHVS and FNYEAQ. This CDR3 is 15 amino acids long. The germline V and J ends were trimmed by 1 base and 4 bases, with 11 bases remaining between them. This chain's CDR3 is CASSLVGAAYNEQFF. CDR3 bases: TGTGCCAGCAGCTTAGTGGGGGCGGCTTACAATGAGCAGTTCTTC.

This clonotype was observed a handful of times. The V call is TRBV5-1, the J call TRBJ1-2, with TRBD1 identical over 7 bases. The V gene end was trimmed by 0 bases and the J gene end by 3 bases; junction bases not matched to a gene: 2. The length of the CDR3 is 14 residues. Germline-derived CDR1 and CDR2 are SGHRS and YFSETQ. CDR3 region: CASSLAQGDYGYTF. Written as DNA, the CDR3 is TGCGCCAGCAGCTTGGCCCAGGGGGACTATGGCTACACCTTC.

This clonotype has only a few counts. J is TRBJ1-4 and V is TRBV7-6, with a tentative D call TRBD1 (6 bases). Germline values: CDR1 SGHVS, CDR2 FNYEAQ. This CDR3 is 15 amino acids long. V was cut by 2 bases and J by 5 bases, with 12 bases left in between. The CDR3 spells CASSLWAGENEKLFF. CDR3 sequence (DNA): TGTGCCAGCAGCTTATGGGCAGGGGAAAATGAAAAACTGTTTTTT.

In DNA form, the CDR3 reads TGTGCCAGCAGGCAGACAGAGAACTATGGCTACACCTTC. The encoded protein is CASRQTENYGYTF. V gene TRBV6-5 combines with J gene TRBJ1-2; D possibly corresponds to TRBD1 (5 bases). V gave up 6 bases and J gave up 2 bases, with 10 bases separating them. The CDR3 runs to 13 residues. Per germline, CDR1 MNHEY and CDR2 SVGAGI.

The chain uses TRBV27 and TRBJ1-1; no reliable D call. The CDR3 spans 16 residues. Trimming removed 4 bases from V and 4 bases from J, with 19 bases in between. Germline CDR1 reads MNHEY; CDR2 reads SMNVEV (reference sequence). This chain's CDR3 is CASSSTGLRGITEAFF. CDR3 in DNA: TGTGCCAGCAGTTCTACCGGCTTGCGAGGGATCACTGAAGCTTTCTTT.

This chain uses TRBV7-9 with TRBJ2-7; D is uncertain. The CDR3 spans 13 residues. From germline, CDR1 is SEHNR and CDR2 FQNEAQ (reference sequence). With 5 bases removed from V and 1 base from J, the gap between germline ends came to 9 bases. The CDR3 loop reads CASSEAASYEQYF. The CDR3 DNA reads TGTGCCAGCAGCGAGGCAGCATCCTACGAGCAGTACTTC.

This clonotype came up a few times. The chain joins TRBV5-8 to TRBJ1-1, with D possibly matching TRBD1 (5 bases). This CDR3 has 16 amino acids. V shed 1 base and J shed 10 bases, with 23 bases lying between them. Germline lookup yields CDR1 SGHTS and CDR2 YDEGEE. Here the CDR3 DNA reads TGTGCCAGCAGCTTGTCAAGGGGTGAATATAGAGAGAGAGCTTTCTTT. Translated: CASSLSRGEYRERAFF.

The rearrangement uses TRBV7-6 and TRBJ2-2; either TRBD1 or TRBD2 may supply D (5 bases each). Trimming pared 0 bases from V and 6 bases from J, leaving 17 bases between. The CDR3 length is 17 residues. Germline CDR1 SGHVS, CDR2 FNYEAQ. CDR3 DNA sequence: TGTGCCAGCAGCTTAGCGGCAGGGAGTGTTTCGGCCGGGGAGCTGTTTTTT. It translates to CASSLAAGSVSAGELFF.

The table lists this clonotype with a few counts. The V gene is TRBV20-1, the J gene TRBJ2-5, with no clear D. Trimming left V 5 bases short and J 4 bases short, with 14 bases between. Germline V lookup: CDR1 DFQATT, CDR2 SNEGSKA (reference sequence). This CDR3 spans 13 amino acids. The CDR3 DNA is TGCAGTGCTGGGCTGCATCGGCGAGAGACCCAGTACTTC. Translated: CSAGLHRRETQYF.

The chain carries TRBV5-6 and TRBJ2-5; perhaps TRBD1 as D (6 bases). V shed 4 bases and J shed 5 bases, with 9 bases lying between them. The CDR3 consists of 12 residues. The germline CDR1 and CDR2 sequences are SGHDT and YYEEEE. In DNA form, the CDR3 reads TGTGCCAGCAGCCTGGGACACGAGACCCAGTACTTC. Its translation: CASSLGHETQYF.

This clonotype turned up a few times. This chain joins TRBV5-5 and TRBJ1-5; no reliable D call. Germline assignment: CDR1 SGHKS and CDR2 YYEKEE (reference sequence). Trimming pared 0 bases from V and 7 bases from J, leaving 11 bases between. The CDR3 has 14 residues. The CDR3 region is CASSLVGSGQPQHF. The CDR3, as DNA: TGTGCCAGCAGCTTGGTCGGCAGTGGACAGCCCCAGCATTTT.